This is a list of T cell receptor beta chains from one sample in a study of blood T cell repertoires in COVID-19. Some clones are missing from TCRdb's copy, which holds only in-frame ones; the method was immunoSEQ multiplex PCR. The sample carries 150,000 or so clones, approximately 81% recorded once. What was sequenced was PBMCs or T cells enriched from blood (not recorded which). Receptors originate from a woman aged 45 to 65 who had recovered from COVID-19. Each CDR3 is given with its conserved first and last residue. The D gene is left open where the match is weak. Clone size, where shown, is once, few, many, or a class for clones that have expanded.

J	V	D	length	size	CDR3	DNA
TRBJ1-2	TRBV14	.	14	.	CASSLLGVRYGYTF	TGTGCCAGCAGCCTGCTCGGGGTACGCTATGGCTACACCTTC
TRBJ2-1	TRBV6-5	TRBD1	14	.	CASSLGQGKNEQFF	TGTGCCAGCAGTCTGGGACAGGGAAAGAATGAGCAGTTCTTC
TRBJ2-5	TRBV5-1	.	16	.	CASSLLGQGFLETQYF	TGCGCCAGCAGCTTGTTGGGGCAGGGGTTTTTGGAGACCCAGTACTTC
TRBJ2-1	TRBV10-3	.	11	once	CAISTGSEQFF	TGTGCCATCAGTACGGGAAGTGAGCAGTTCTTC
TRBJ1-1	TRBV6-4	.	12	.	CASNNGGFEAFF	TGTGCCAGCAATAATGGAGGATTTGAAGCTTTCTTT
TRBJ2-3	TRBV13	TRBD2	19	.	CASSAQLAGARLSTDTQYF	TGTGCCAGCAGCGCCCAACTAGCGGGGGCCCGACTTAGCACAGATACGCAGTATTTT
TRBJ2-1	TRBV5-8	TRBD2	14	.	CAIGRGGGVNEQFF	TGTGCCATCGGCCGGGGCGGGGGGGTCAATGAGCAGTTCTTC
TRBJ2-2	TRBV29-1	TRBD1	14	.	CSVNRGPNTGELFF	TGCAGCGTAAACAGGGGGCCGAACACCGGGGAGCTGTTTTTT
TRBJ2-3	TRBV6-5	TRBD2	15	.	CASSTAGGQMHTQYF	TGTGCCAGCAGCACCGCGGGGGGCCAGATGCATACGCAGTATTTT
TRBJ2-1	TRBV18	TRBD1	15	.	CASSSSTGSYNEQFF	TGTGCCAGCTCATCATCGACAGGGTCCTACAATGAGCAGTTCTTC
TRBJ1-5	TRBV6-2/TRBV6-3	.	14	.	CASSYDTYGQPQHF	TGTGCCAGCAGTTACGACACATACGGCCAGCCCCAGCATTTT
TRBJ2-5	TRBV3-1/TRBV3-2	.	14	.	CASSNLQGLLAQYF	TGTGCCAGCAGCAACTTACAGGGTCTCTTAGCCCAGTACTTC
TRBJ2-2	TRBV4-3	TRBD2	19	.	CASSPTKAGVSRKTGELFF	TGCGCCAGCAGCCCAACCAAGGCGGGGGTGTCGAGGAAGACCGGGGAGCTGTTTTTT
TRBJ2-6	TRBV6-6	TRBD1	16	once	CASAGQGATGANVLTF	TGTGCCAGCGCCGGACAGGGGGCTACTGGGGCCAACGTCCTGACTTTC
TRBJ2-1	TRBV4-3	TRBD1	16	.	CASSRTPGQGENEQFF	TGCGCCAGCAGCCGAACACCGGGACAGGGGGAGAATGAGCAGTTCTTC
TRBJ1-2	TRBV28	TRBD1	14	.	CASSFRDRDYGYTF	TGTGCCAGCAGTTTCCGGGACAGGGACTATGGCTACACCTTC
TRBJ1-5	TRBV7-9	.	14	.	CATNNGAGGQPQHF	TGTGCCACCAATAATGGGGCGGGAGGACAGCCCCAGCATTTT
TRBJ1-1	TRBV2	.	13	.	CASSEWSLGEAFF	TGTGCCAGCAGTGAATGGAGTCTAGGTGAAGCTTTCTTT
TRBJ2-2	TRBV7-9	TRBD1	15	.	CASRAKDRGIGELFF	TGTGCCAGCAGGGCAAAGGACAGGGGGATCGGGGAGCTGTTTTTT
TRBJ2-7	TRBV5-1	TRBD2	15	few	CASRQLAGEYYEQYF	TGCGCCAGCAGACAACTAGCGGGAGAGTACTACGAGCAGTACTTC
TRBJ2-5	TRBV6-1	.	15	.	CASSEGAGRQETQYF	TGTGCCAGCAGTGAAGGTGCGGGACGGCAAGAGACCCAGTACTTC
TRBJ1-6	TRBV3-1/TRBV3-2	.	12	.	CASSQRGLPLHF	TGTGCCAGCAGCCAAAGGGGTTTACCCCTCCACTTT
TRBJ2-3	TRBV9	.	14	.	CASSGGQFTDTQYF	TGTGCCAGCAGCGGGGGACAATTCACAGATACGCAGTATTTT
TRBJ1-4	TRBV19	.	11	once	CASTSFRKLFF	TGTGCCAGTACATCTTTCCGGAAACTGTTTTTT
TRBJ2-7	TRBV4-2	.	16	.	CASSQVDAGRGYEQYF	TGTGCCAGCAGCCAAGTAGATGCGGGGCGCGGCTACGAGCAGTACTTC
TRBJ2-7	TRBV5-1	TRBD1	14	.	CASSLGDRGYEQYF	TGCGCCAGCAGCTTGGGGGACAGGGGCTACGAGCAGTACTTC
TRBJ2-7	TRBV28	.	13	.	CASSPRIKYEQYF	TGTGCCAGCAGTCCCAGGATAAAATACGAGCAGTACTTC
TRBJ1-1	TRBV5-4	.	13	.	CASSPRQTTEAFF	TGTGCCAGCAGCCCTAGACAGACCACTGAAGCTTTCTTT
TRBJ2-7	TRBV5-1	.	14	.	CASSRDSLNYEQYF	TGCGCCAGCAGTAGGGACTCCCTAAACTACGAGCAGTACTTC
TRBJ1-5	TRBV5-5	.	15	.	CASSTLDSLIQPQHF	TGTGCCAGCAGCACCCTGGACAGTCTTATCCAGCCCCAGCATTTT
TRBJ2-1	TRBV5-4	TRBD2	15	.	CASSLDSGSYNEQFF	TGTGCCAGCAGCTTGGACAGCGGGAGCTACAATGAGCAGTTCTTC
TRBJ1-6	TRBV27	.	16	few	CASSLSAQIDNSPLHF	TGTGCCAGCAGTTTATCCGCCCAGATCGATAATTCACCCCTCCACTTT
TRBJ1-4	TRBV9	TRBD1	15	.	CASSVSDRGYRKLFF	TGTGCCAGCAGCGTTTCAGACAGGGGTTACCGAAAACTGTTTTTT
TRBJ1-1	TRBV7-8	.	16	.	CASSLAMAGVGTEAFF	TGTGCCAGCAGCTTAGCGATGGCAGGGGTGGGCACTGAAGCTTTCTTT
TRBJ2-2	TRBV4-2	.	17	.	CASSQYDTGSNTGELFF	TGTGCCAGCAGCCAATACGATACAGGATCTAACACCGGGGAGCTGTTTTTT
TRBJ1-2	TRBV7-8	TRBD1	15	.	CASSLGGQGVYGYTF	TGTGCCAGCAGCCTAGGCGGACAGGGCGTCTATGGCTACACCTTC
TRBJ2-1	TRBV5-1	TRBD2	15	.	CASSLTSGGYNEQFF	TGCGCCAGCAGCCTGACTAGCGGGGGTTACAATGAGCAGTTCTTC
TRBJ2-7	TRBV7-2	.	16	.	CASSLGGQNPSYEQYF	TGTGCCAGCAGCTTAGGAGGCCAGAACCCCTCCTACGAGCAGTACTTC
TRBJ1-4	TRBV7-2	TRBD1	15	.	CASSSPGTGKEKLFF	TGTGCCAGCAGCTCGCCCGGGACAGGGAAGGAAAAACTGTTTTTT
TRBJ1-1	TRBV2	.	16	.	CASSFSLGQQNTEAFF	TGTGCCAGCAGCTTTTCTCTGGGACAACAGAACACTGAAGCTTTCTTT
TRBJ1-2	TRBV19	TRBD1	18	.	CASSPTWGQGAKDYGYTF	TGTGCCAGTAGTCCTACGTGGGGACAGGGGGCAAAGGACTATGGCTACACCTTC
TRBJ1-1	TRBV18	.	15	.	CASSPTGSGNTEAFF	TGTGCCAGCTCCCCCACGGGTTCCGGGAACACTGAAGCTTTCTTT
TRBJ2-7	TRBV6-5	TRBD1	13	.	CAGRQGITYEQYF	TGTGCCGGAAGACAGGGTATTACCTACGAGCAGTACTTC
TRBJ2-6	TRBV6-5	TRBD1	15	once	CASSLTGDGANVLTF	TGTGCCAGCAGTCTTACAGGGGATGGGGCCAACGTCCTGACTTTC